Included here is one T cell receptor (beta chain) sequence, with context. The antigen remains unidentified. The data originate from a study of early T cells in non-severe SARS-CoV-2 infection. Overall study context: Unpaired chains resulted from sequencing bulk RNA of unsorted whole blood. Study results and caveats: The VDJdb matching leaned toward anti-spike CD8 responses and overlooked private and CD4 specificities.

Individually, cDNA molecules had unique molecular identifiers attached to them. TCRdb fed the 5' RACE reads into MiXCR, producing one record per CDR3 protein. There are under 100,000 distinct CDR3 sequences in the sample; roughly an eighth occur only once, and 1.4% lies in the top ten. Germline V gene lookup returns CDR1 LGHNA and CDR2 YSLEER. This CDR3 is built from 15 residues. V shed 0 bases and J shed 5 bases, with 13 bases lying between them. Sequenced input: whole blood. The sequence came from an adult who was a healthcare worker with PCR-confirmed SARS-CoV-2 infection or an uninfected control (not recorded which). This chain links TRBV4-3 with TRBJ2-5; D might be TRBD1 or TRBD2, each matching 6 bases. CDR3: CASSQELGGAETQYF. In nucleotides, the CDR3 is TGCGCCAGCAGCCAAGAATTGGGGGGCGCGGAGACCCAGTACTTC.